These 32 T cell receptor beta chains originate from one sample sequenced in a study of CD8 T cells in ankylosing spondylitis (dated by TCRdb to 2016 to 2017). Beyond this particular receptor, the publication reports: A TCR beta motif made up of several highly homologous amino acid variants appeared to be characteristic of blood from ankylosing spondylitis patients.

Library preparation used 5' RACE. TCRdb records Illumina HiSeq 2500 as the sequencer. TCRdb reprocessed the public reads (quality trimming at Q25 with fastp, clone calling with MiXCR) and kept in-frame beta chains. A single entry per CDR3 protein holds the most common genes and DNA from its merged rows. This sample lists hundreds of thousands of distinct CDR3 sequences; 25% to 30% were detected once. The top ten clones comprise about 0.89% of the sample. These receptors lack a known antigen. Source material: blood, either unsorted or a sorted T cell fraction (not recorded which). The origin of the receptors is a male donor with ankylosing spondylitis.

The table lists this clonotype with a few counts. This chain connects TRBV5-6 to TRBJ2-7, with D possibly being TRBD1 or TRBD2 (5 bases each). The CDR3 extends over 14 amino acids. The V end lost 4 bases, the J end lost 3 bases, and 14 bases lay between the germline ends. Germline V gives CDR1 SGHDT, CDR2 YYEEEE. The CDR3 region has the DNA TGTGCCAGCAGCCAACCCGGGGCCTACTACGAGCAGTACGTC. Translated: CASSQPGAYYEQYV.

This clonotype came up a few times. This chain joins TRBV12-3 or TRBV12-4 and TRBJ2-2; D is uncertain. This CDR3 comprises 14 residues. Trimming stripped 6 bases from V and 7 bases from J, with 15 bases between. CDR3 sequence reads: CASSLTILVGELFF. CDR3 in DNA: TGTGCCAGCAGCCTCACTATATTGGTCGGGGAGCTGTTTTTT.

This clonotype was observed a handful of times. The gene calls are TRBV3-1 and TRBJ1-2; D gene uncertain. CDR1 and CDR2 (germline): LGHDT, YNNKEL (reference sequence). The CDR3 length is 14 residues. The V end lost 0 bases, the J end lost 5 bases, and 10 bases lay between the germline ends. The CDR3 loop reads CASSQDKEKYGYTF. The CDR3 nucleotides are TGTGCCAGCAGCCAAGACAAGGAGAAGTATGGCTACACCTTC. The full variable domain, completed using reference TRBV3-1 and TRBJ1-2, is DTAVSQTPKYLVTQMGNDKSIKCEQNLGHDTMYWYKQDSKKFLKIMFSYNNKELIINETVPNRFSPKSPDKAHLNLHINSLELGDSAVYFCASSQDKEKYGYTFGSGTRLTVV.

The CDR3 bases are TGTGCCAGCAGGGGACTAGCGGGACGTATAGATACGCAGTATTTT. Protein: CASRGLAGRIDTQYF. This chain uses TRBV7-2 with TRBJ2-3; 13 nucleotides align to TRBD2. CDR1 SGHTA and CDR2 FQGNSA come from the germline V gene. The CDR3 extends over 15 amino acids. The junction had 5 bases not matched to a gene; V was cut back by 6 bases and J by 5 bases.

The rearrangement links TRBV27 to TRBJ2-7, with a tentative D call TRBD1 (8 bases). Between the trimmed V and J ends, which lost 4 bases and 6 bases, there was a span of 22 bases. The CDR3 extends over 16 amino acids. The germline V gene has CDR1 MNHEY and CDR2 SMNVEV (reference sequence). The CDR3, as DNA: TGTGCCAGCAGTTCATATTACAGGGGGAGGGTAGGCGAGCAGTACTTC. It encodes CASSSYYRGRVGEQYF.

The CDR3 coding sequence is TGCGCCAGCAGCCCCGGGACTTGGTCTTCACCCCTCCACTTT. Amino acids: CASSPGTWSSPLHF. The gene calls are TRBV5-1 and TRBJ1-6; D is possibly TRBD1 (5 bases). The CDR3 covers 14 residues. The V end lost 4 bases, the J end lost 9 bases, and 14 bases lay between the germline ends. Germline CDR1 SGHRS, CDR2 YFSETQ.

The chain has TRBV4-1 and TRBJ2-3; tentatively, D is TRBD2 (6 bases). Germline V gene sequence: CDR1 MGHRA, CDR2 YSYEKL. Trimming removed 3 bases at V and 7 bases at J, with 20 bases between. This CDR3 comprises 16 residues. The CDR3 sequence: CASSQVSGISTNTQYF. DNA of the CDR3: TGCGCCAGCAGCCAGGTTAGCGGCATCTCTACCAATACGCAGTATTTT.

V gene TRBV10-3 combines with J gene TRBJ2-3; D is possibly TRBD2 (6 bases). This CDR3 has 14 residues. V lost 10 bases, J lost 4 bases, and 18 bases lay in between. In germline, CDR1 is ENHRY, CDR2 SYGVKD. CDR3: CASGVRETPDTQYF. The CDR3 nucleotides are TGTGCCAGTGGGGTCCGGGAGACGCCAGATACGCAGTATTTT.

This clonotype was observed a handful of times. The chain combines TRBV7-9 with TRBJ1-2, with TRBD1 identical over 10 bases. The CDR3 sequence is 14 residues long. Trimming took 5 bases from V and 7 from J; bases not matched to a gene: 7. Per germline, CDR1 SEHNR and CDR2 FQNEAQ (reference sequence). The CDR3 is CASSRQGAFIGYTF. CDR3 sequence (DNA): TGTGCCAGCAGCCGACAGGGGGCCTTTATTGGCTACACCTTC.

This clonotype was found a few times. V and J are TRBV24-1 and TRBJ2-1; D is ambiguous. The CDR3 is made up of 16 amino acids. CDR1 is KGHDR and CDR2 is SFDVKD in the germline V gene. The V end was cut by 2 bases, the J end by 7 bases, with 17 bases between. CDR3 nucleotides: TGTGCCACCAGTGATTCCCTCGGCGGCGGACGGAATGAGCAGTTCTTC. It encodes CATSDSLGGGRNEQFF.

This chain links TRBV9 with TRBJ1-2; tentatively, D is TRBD1 (6 bases). Trimming left V 2 bases short and J 7 bases short, with 9 bases between. Germline assignment: CDR1 SGDLS and CDR2 YYNGEE. CDR3 length: 12 residues. CDR3 nucleotide sequence: TGTGCCAGCAGCGTCCAGGGGCTTGGCTACACCTTC. This translates into CASSVQGLGYTF.

This clonotype showed up just a few times. This chain joins TRBV5-6 and TRBJ1-1, with TRBD1 matching over 7 bases. The CDR3 sequence is 15 residues long. Trimming at V came to 4 bases and at J to 2 bases, leaving 8 bases not matched to a gene. Germline CDR1 is SGHDT and CDR2 is YYEEEE. The CDR3: CASSTWDRLNTEAFF. CDR3 bases: TGTGCCAGCAGCACCTGGGACAGACTTAACACTGAAGCTTTCTTT.

The genes are TRBV7-9 and TRBJ2-5; 10 bases line up with TRBD1. Germline lookup yields CDR1 SEHNR and CDR2 FQNEAQ (reference sequence). CDR3 length equals 15 residues. With 4 bases clipped from V and 5 bases from J, the junction kept 7 bases outside the gene matches. The chain's CDR3 is CASSSGQGHIETQYF. CDR3 sequence (DNA): TGTGCCAGCAGCTCGGGACAGGGGCATATCGAGACCCAGTACTTC.

In its sample, this clonotype was seen a few times. The chain couples TRBV7-9 to TRBJ2-1; TRBD1 is a possible D gene (5 bases). V was trimmed by 6 bases and J by 5 bases, leaving 8 bases between them. Germline CDR1 SEHNR, CDR2 FQNEAQ (reference sequence). The CDR3 contains 12 residues. CDR3 in amino acids: CASRTVNNEQFF. Written as DNA, the CDR3 is TGTGCCAGCAGGACAGTAAACAATGAGCAGTTCTTC.

CDR3 loop: CAWSRRQGNQPQHF. CDR3 in DNA: TGTGCCTGGAGTAGGCGGCAGGGGAATCAGCCCCAGCATTTT. The chain combines TRBV30 with TRBJ1-5, with D perhaps TRBD1 (6 bases). Germline V gene lookup returns CDR1 GTSNPN and CDR2 SVGIG (reference sequence). The CDR3 has 14 residues. V was pared by 2 bases and J by 4 bases, with 12 bases between.

This clonotype turned up a few times. The J gene is TRBJ2-1, the V gene TRBV20-1; TRBD2 aligns across 7 bases. Germline V gene sequence: CDR1 DFQATT, CDR2 SNEGSKA (reference sequence). V lost 3 bases to trimming and J lost 0 bases; unmatched junction nucleotides: 8. The CDR3 consists of 16 residues. The CDR3 spells CSASGIAGDSYNEQFF. CDR3 DNA sequence: TGCAGTGCTAGTGGTATTGCGGGGGACTCCTACAATGAGCAGTTCTTC.

This clonotype has only a few counts. J is TRBJ2-5 and V is TRBV5-1; D uncertain. Germline loops: CDR1 SGHRS, CDR2 YFSETQ. This CDR3 has 14 amino acids. Deletions cut 4 bases from V and 6 bases from J, with 16 bases between. In DNA, the CDR3 is TGCGCCAGCAGCCTACTCAATATCGAGCAGACCCAGTACTTC. The encoded protein is CASSLLNIEQTQYF.

This clonotype was seen a few times. J is TRBJ1-1 and V is TRBV5-1; D unresolved. This CDR3 is 13 amino acids long. The V and J ends lost 2 bases and 6 bases respectively, with 11 bases between them. Germline CDR1 is SGHRS and CDR2 is YFSETQ. The CDR3 sequence: CASSFRVSAEAFF. CDR3 in DNA: TGCGCCAGCAGCTTTAGAGTCAGCGCTGAAGCTTTCTTT.

This chain uses TRBV20-1 with TRBJ2-2, with 7 positions matching TRBD2. The CDR3 totals 14 residues. The V and J ends lost 6 bases and 0 bases, in that order; junction bases with no gene match: 4. CDR1 and CDR2 from the germline V gene are DFQATT and SNEGSKA (reference sequence). CDR3 protein: CSALAEPNTGELFF. The DNA of the CDR3 is TGCAGTGCCCTAGCGGAGCCGAACACCGGGGAGCTGTTTTTT.

The CDR3 here is CAIRAWDRGLGYTF. The CDR3 DNA sequence: TGTGCCATCAGGGCCTGGGACAGGGGACTTGGCTACACCTTC. The chain employs TRBV10-3 and TRBJ1-2; 10 bases agree with TRBD1. Per the germline V gene, CDR1 is ENHRY and CDR2 is SYGVKD. This CDR3 has 14 residues. Trimming took 6 bases from V and 7 from J; bases not matched to a gene: 8.

The V call is TRBV7-9, the J call TRBJ1-2; D may be TRBD1 (6 bases). The CDR3 contains 15 residues. The V gene's germline CDR1 is SEHNR and CDR2 FQNEAQ (reference sequence). With 4 bases removed from V and 4 bases from J, the gap between germline ends came to 16 bases. The CDR3 is CASSSGRGAFYGYTF. CDR3 coding DNA: TGTGCCAGCAGCTCCGGTCGGGGGGCTTTCTATGGCTACACCTTC.

This clonotype has only a few counts. The genes are TRBV29-1 and TRBJ2-1; no firm D call. CDR1 is SQVTM, CDR2 ANQGSEA, per germline. The CDR3 loop spans 14 amino acids. Trimming pared 4 bases from V and 0 bases from J, leaving 10 bases between. The CDR3 DNA follows: TGCAGCGTTGGGTGGACGGGCTCCTACAATGAGCAGTTCTTC. Its translation: CSVGWTGSYNEQFF.

This chain uses TRBV29-1 with TRBJ1-6; D gene ambiguous. The CDR3 sequence is 14 residues long. Trimming removed 7 bases at V and 8 bases at J, with 18 bases between. Germline CDR1 reads SQVTM; CDR2 reads ANQGSEA. The CDR3: CSATGGGPYSPLHF. In nucleotides, the CDR3 is TGCAGCGCTACGGGCGGAGGCCCATATTCACCCCTCCACTTT.

This clonotype was recorded a few times. The chain combines TRBV29-1 with TRBJ2-1; D is undetermined. The germline V and J ends were trimmed by 6 bases and 5 bases, with 26 bases remaining between them. The CDR3 spans 17 residues. Germline values: CDR1 SQVTM, CDR2 ANQGSEA. The CDR3 protein is CSVDKGLGPLGDNEQFF. DNA for the CDR3: TGCAGCGTCGACAAAGGCCTAGGGCCCCTCGGAGACAATGAGCAGTTCTTC.

The DNA for the CDR3 is TGTGCTAGTGGTTTGGTAAGGGTAGCGGAGCAGTTCTTC. Its protein is CASGLVRVAEQFF. The V and J genes are TRBV12-5 and TRBJ2-1, with D perhaps TRBD2 (5 bases). Germline V lookup: CDR1 LGHNT, CDR2 FRNRAP. V was trimmed by 0 bases and J by 10 bases, leaving 10 bases between them. The CDR3 loop spans 13 amino acids.

This clonotype turned up a few times. J is TRBJ2-2 and V is TRBV10-1, with 10 bases matching TRBD2. CDR1 and CDR2 (germline): WNHNN, SYGVQD (reference sequence). V trimming: 4 bases; J trimming: 8 bases; junction bases outside the gene matches: 1. The CDR3 is made up of 13 amino acids. The CDR3 coding sequence is TGCGCCAGCAGTGTACTAGCGGGAGGGGAGCTGTTTTTT. Translated, it gives CASSVLAGGELFF.

The sample holds a few counts of this clonotype. This chain uses TRBV11-3 with TRBJ2-4, with D unresolved. The CDR3 spans 13 residues. Trimming cost V 5 bases and J 0 bases, with 5 bases left between them. Per the germline V gene, CDR1 is SGHNT and CDR2 is YENEEA. The CDR3 DNA is TGTGCCAGCAGCGAAATAGCCAAAAACATTCAGTACTTC. Residues: CASSEIAKNIQYF. Together with reference TRBV11-3 and TRBJ2-4, the CDR3 gives the full variable domain: EAGVVQSPRYKIIEKKQPVAFWCNPISGHNTLYWYLQNLGQGPELLIRYENEEAVDDSQLPKDRFSAERLKGVDSTLKIQPAELGDSAVYLCASSEIAKNIQYFGAGTRLSVL.

The chain has TRBV7-9 and TRBJ1-6; no firm D call. The CDR3 runs 15 residues. Trimming cost V 5 bases and J 1 base, with 9 bases left between them. Germline-derived CDR1 and CDR2 are SEHNR and FQNEAQ (reference sequence). In DNA form, the CDR3 reads TGTGCCAGCAGCCCATCGGGTTCCTATAATTCACCCCTCCACTTT. As protein: CASSPSGSYNSPLHF. The variable domain in full, with the rest retrieved from reference TRBV7-9 and TRBJ1-6, is DTGVSQNPRHKITKRGQNVTFRCDPISEHNRLYWYRQTLGQGPEFLTYFQNEAQLEKSRLLSDRFSAERPKGSFSTLEIQRTEQGDSAMYLCASSPSGSYNSPLHFGNGTRLTVT.

The chain carries TRBV27 and TRBJ2-1; D unresolved. The germline V and J ends were trimmed by 0 bases and 8 bases, with 11 bases remaining between them. CDR3 size: 14 residues. Germline lookup yields CDR1 MNHEY and CDR2 SMNVEV (reference sequence). The CDR3 loop is CASSLSPRWDEQFF. The CDR3 nucleotides read TGTGCCAGCAGTTTATCTCCCCGTTGGGATGAGCAGTTCTTC.

This clonotype was seen a handful of times. J is TRBJ1-1 and V is TRBV7-9, with D hard to call. V was trimmed by 7 bases and J by 2 bases, leaving 14 bases between them. There are 14 residues in the CDR3. Per germline, CDR1 SEHNR and CDR2 FQNEAQ (reference sequence). CDR3 sequence reads: CASNDGPINTEAFF. The CDR3 DNA reads TGTGCCAGCAACGATGGACCGATAAACACTGAAGCTTTCTTT.

CDR3 residues: CASSLTGTVSGTNEKLFF. The CDR3 DNA reads as TGTGCCAGCAGTTTAACCGGGACCGTCAGTGGGACTAATGAAAAACTGTTTTTT. This sequence joins TRBV6-5 and TRBJ1-4; perhaps TRBD1 as D (5 bases). Per the germline V gene, CDR1 is MNHEY and CDR2 is SVGAGI. V was clipped by 4 bases and J by 2 bases, with 20 bases between them. This CDR3 comprises 18 residues.

This clonotype was seen a few times. CDR3 amino acids: CSAPLGHSYEQYF. CDR3 nucleotide sequence: TGCAGTGCCCCTCTGGGACATTCCTACGAGCAGTACTTC. V gene TRBV20-1 combines with J gene TRBJ2-7; tentatively, D is TRBD1 (6 bases). Germline V gene lookup returns CDR1 DFQATT and CDR2 SNEGSKA (reference sequence). The V and J ends lost 6 bases and 1 base respectively, with 13 bases between them. The CDR3 covers 13 residues.